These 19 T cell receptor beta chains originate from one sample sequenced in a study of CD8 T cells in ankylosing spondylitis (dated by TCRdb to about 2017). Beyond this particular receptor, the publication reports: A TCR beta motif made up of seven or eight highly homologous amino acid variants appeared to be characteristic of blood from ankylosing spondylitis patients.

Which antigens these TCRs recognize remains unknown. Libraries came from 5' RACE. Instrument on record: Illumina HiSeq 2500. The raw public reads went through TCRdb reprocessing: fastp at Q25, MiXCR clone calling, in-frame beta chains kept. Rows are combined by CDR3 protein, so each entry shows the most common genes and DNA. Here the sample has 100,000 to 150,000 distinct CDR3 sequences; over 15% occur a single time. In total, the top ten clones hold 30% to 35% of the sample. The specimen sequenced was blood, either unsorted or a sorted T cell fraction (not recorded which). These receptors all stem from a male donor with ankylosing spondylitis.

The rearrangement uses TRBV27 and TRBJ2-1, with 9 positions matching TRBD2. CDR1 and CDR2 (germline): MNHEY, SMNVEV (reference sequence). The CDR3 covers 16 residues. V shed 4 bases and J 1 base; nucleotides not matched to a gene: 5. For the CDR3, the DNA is TGTGCCAGCAGTTCCGTAGCGGGGGCATCCTACAATGAGCAGTTCTTC. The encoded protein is CASSSVAGASYNEQFF.

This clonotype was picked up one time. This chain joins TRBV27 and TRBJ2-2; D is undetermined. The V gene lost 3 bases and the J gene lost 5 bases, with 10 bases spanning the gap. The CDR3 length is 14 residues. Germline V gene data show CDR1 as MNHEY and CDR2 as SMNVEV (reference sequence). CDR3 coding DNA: TGTGCCAGCAGTTTTGGCGCTGGGACCGGGGAGCTGTTTTTT. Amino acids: CASSFGAGTGELFF.

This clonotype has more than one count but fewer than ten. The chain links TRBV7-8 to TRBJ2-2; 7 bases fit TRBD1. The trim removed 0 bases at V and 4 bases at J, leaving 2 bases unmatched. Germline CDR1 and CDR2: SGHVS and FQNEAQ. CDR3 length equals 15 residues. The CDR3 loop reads CASSLAPGGTGELFF. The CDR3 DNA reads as TGTGCCAGCAGCTTAGCTCCAGGGGGCACCGGGGAGCTGTTTTTT.

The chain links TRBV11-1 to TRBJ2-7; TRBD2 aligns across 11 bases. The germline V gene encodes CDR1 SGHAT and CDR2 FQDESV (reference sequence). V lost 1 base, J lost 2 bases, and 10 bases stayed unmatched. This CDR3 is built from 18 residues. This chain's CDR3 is CASSLDRGLAANPYEQYF. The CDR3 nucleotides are TGTGCCAGCAGCTTAGACAGGGGACTAGCGGCAAACCCCTACGAGCAGTACTTC.

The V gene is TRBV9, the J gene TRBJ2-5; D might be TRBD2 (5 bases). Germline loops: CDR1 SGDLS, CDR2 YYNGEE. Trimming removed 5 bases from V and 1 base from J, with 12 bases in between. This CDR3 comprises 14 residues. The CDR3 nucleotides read TGTGCCAGCAGTCGAGACGGGGTCCAAGAGACCCAGTACTTC. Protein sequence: CASSRDGVQETQYF.

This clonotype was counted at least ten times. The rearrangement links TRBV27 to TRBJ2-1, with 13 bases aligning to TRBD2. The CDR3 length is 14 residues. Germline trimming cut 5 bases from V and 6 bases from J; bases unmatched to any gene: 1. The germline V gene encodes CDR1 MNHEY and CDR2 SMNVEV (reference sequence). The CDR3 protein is CASSRTSGGNEQFF. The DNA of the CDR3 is TGTGCCAGCAGTAGGACTAGCGGGGGCAATGAGCAGTTCTTC.

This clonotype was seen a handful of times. DNA for the CDR3: TGTGCCATCAGTGATTTTCCAGATACGCAGTATTTT. Amino acids: CAISDFPDTQYF. The V gene is TRBV10-3, the J gene TRBJ2-3, with D unresolved. This CDR3 contains 12 residues. Trimming stripped 3 bases from V and 4 bases from J, with 5 bases between. From germline, CDR1 is ENHRY and CDR2 SYGVKD.

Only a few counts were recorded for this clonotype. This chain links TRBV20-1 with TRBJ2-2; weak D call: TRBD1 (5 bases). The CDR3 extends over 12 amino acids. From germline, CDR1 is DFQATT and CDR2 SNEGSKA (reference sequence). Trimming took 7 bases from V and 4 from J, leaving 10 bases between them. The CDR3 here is CSVRGVTGELFF. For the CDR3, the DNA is TGCAGTGTTAGGGGTGTCACCGGGGAGCTGTTTTTT.

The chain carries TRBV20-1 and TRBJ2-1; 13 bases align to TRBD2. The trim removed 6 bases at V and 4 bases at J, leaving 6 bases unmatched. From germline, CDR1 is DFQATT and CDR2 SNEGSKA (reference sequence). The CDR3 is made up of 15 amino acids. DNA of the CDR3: TGCAGTGCCACCACGACTAGCGGGGGGTACAATGAGCAGTTCTTC. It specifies CSATTTSGGYNEQFF.

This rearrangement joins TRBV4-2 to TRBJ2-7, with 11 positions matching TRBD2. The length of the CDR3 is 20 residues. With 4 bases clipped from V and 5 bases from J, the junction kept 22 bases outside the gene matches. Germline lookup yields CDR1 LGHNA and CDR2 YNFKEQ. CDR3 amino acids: CASSRRPGQAVTSGEDEQYF. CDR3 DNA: TGTGCCAGCAGCCGCCGTCCGGGACAGGCGGTGACTAGCGGGGAAGACGAGCAGTACTTC.

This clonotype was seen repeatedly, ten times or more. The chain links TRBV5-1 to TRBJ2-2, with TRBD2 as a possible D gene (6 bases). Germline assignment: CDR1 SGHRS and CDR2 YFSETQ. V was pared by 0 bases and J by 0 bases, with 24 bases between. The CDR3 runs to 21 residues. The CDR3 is CASSLEEGIAYLVTNTGELFF. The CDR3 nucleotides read TGCGCCAGCAGCTTGGAGGAGGGGATCGCTTACCTTGTTACGAACACCGGGGAGCTGTTTTTT.

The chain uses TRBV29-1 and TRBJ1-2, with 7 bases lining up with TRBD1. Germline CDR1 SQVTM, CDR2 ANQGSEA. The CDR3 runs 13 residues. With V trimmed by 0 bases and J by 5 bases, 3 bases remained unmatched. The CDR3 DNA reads TGCAGCGTTGAAGAGGGACAGCCTTATGGCTACACCTTC. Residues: CSVEEGQPYGYTF.

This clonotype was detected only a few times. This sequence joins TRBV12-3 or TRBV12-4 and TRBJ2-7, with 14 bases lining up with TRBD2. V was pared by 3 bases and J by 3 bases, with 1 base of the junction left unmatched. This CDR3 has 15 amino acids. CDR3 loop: CASSFGLAGGYEQYF. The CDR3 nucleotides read TGTGCCAGCAGTTTTGGACTAGCGGGAGGCTACGAGCAGTACTTC.

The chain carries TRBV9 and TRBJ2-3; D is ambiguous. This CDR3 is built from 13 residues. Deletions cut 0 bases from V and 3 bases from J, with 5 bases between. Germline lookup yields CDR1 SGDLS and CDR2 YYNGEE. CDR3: CASSVGGTDTQYF. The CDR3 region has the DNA TGTGCCAGCAGCGTAGGTGGGACAGATACGCAGTATTTT.

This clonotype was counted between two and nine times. The DNA of the CDR3 is TGTGCCAGCAGCCAAGATTCAGGCCTCTGGGAGCAGTTCTTC. It encodes CASSQDSGLWEQFF. This chain connects TRBV14 to TRBJ2-1; no reliable D call. There are 14 residues in the CDR3. The germline CDR1 and CDR2 sequences are SGHDN and FVKESK. Deletions cut 0 bases from V and 10 bases from J, with 13 bases between.

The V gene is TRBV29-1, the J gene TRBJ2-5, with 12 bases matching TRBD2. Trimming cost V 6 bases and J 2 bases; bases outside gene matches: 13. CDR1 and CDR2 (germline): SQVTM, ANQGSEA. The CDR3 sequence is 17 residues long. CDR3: CSVDGLAGTPPQETQYF. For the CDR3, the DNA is TGCAGCGTAGATGGACTAGCGGGAACCCCCCCACAAGAGACCCAGTACTTC.

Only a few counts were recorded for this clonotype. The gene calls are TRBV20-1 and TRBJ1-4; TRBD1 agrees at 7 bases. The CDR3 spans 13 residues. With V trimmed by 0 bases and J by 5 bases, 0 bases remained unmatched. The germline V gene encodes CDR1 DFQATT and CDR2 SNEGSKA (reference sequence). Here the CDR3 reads CSARDRGNEKLFF. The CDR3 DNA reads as TGCAGTGCTAGAGACAGGGGGAATGAAAAACTGTTTTTT.

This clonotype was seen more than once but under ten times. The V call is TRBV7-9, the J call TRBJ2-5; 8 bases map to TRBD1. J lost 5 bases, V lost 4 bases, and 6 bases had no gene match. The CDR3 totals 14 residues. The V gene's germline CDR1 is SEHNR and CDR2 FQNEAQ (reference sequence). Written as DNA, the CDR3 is TGTGCCAGCAGCTCAGGACAGGGTCGCGAGACCCAGTACTTC. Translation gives CASSSGQGRETQYF.

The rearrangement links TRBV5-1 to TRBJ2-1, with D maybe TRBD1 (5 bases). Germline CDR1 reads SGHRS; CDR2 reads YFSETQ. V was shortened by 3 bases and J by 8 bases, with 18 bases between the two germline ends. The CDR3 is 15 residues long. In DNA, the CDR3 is TGCGCCAGCAGCTCCCGGACAAGAAGGGGCCATGAGCAGTTCTTC. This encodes CASSSRTRRGHEQFF.